These 30 T cell receptor beta chains share one sample of origin, sequenced in a study of CD8 T cells in Susac syndrome. Roughly 0.5 to 1 ug RNA was reverse transcribed with random hexamers. MiXCR, applied by TCRdb to the immunoSEQ multiplex PCR reads, yields one record per CDR3 protein. The sample carries around 170,000 distinct CDR3 sequences, more than 85% recorded once. Sequenced: CD8+ T cells from PBMCs. These receptors all stem from a human donor with Susac syndrome.

This sequence joins TRBV20-1 and TRBJ2-5; 7 bases map to TRBD2. Trimming cost V 8 bases and J 2 bases; bases outside gene matches: 11. The germline V gene encodes CDR1 DFQATT and CDR2 SNEGSKA (reference sequence). This CDR3 has 14 amino acids. In DNA, the CDR3 is TGCAGTCCTAAGAAGCGGGGAGTACAAGAGACCCAGTACTTC. This translates into CSPKKRGVQETQYF.

The V gene is TRBV4-1, the J gene TRBJ2-3; TRBD1 might be the D (6 bases). The CDR3 sequence is 15 residues long. Trimming took off 4 bases at V and 1 base at J, with 12 bases between the two ends. CDR1 and CDR2 from the germline V gene are MGHRA and YSYEKL. The CDR3 DNA reads TGCGCCAGCAGCCCCGGAAACAGGGGCACAGATACGCAGTATTTT. Protein sequence: CASSPGNRGTDTQYF.

The V and J genes are TRBV28 and TRBJ2-3, with D unresolved. V lost 3 bases and J 1 base, leaving 8 bases between the germline ends. Germline V gives CDR1 MDHEN, CDR2 SYDVKM. The CDR3 extends over 14 amino acids. The CDR3 bases are TGTGCCAGCAGTTTCGGCGTGGGCACAGATACGCAGTATTTT. It encodes CASSFGVGTDTQYF.

This clonotype was seen only once. The chain carries TRBV13 and TRBJ2-3, with a possible D match to TRBD2 (6 bases). The CDR3 runs 14 residues. Trimming removed 8 bases at V and 1 base at J, with 13 bases between. Per germline, CDR1 PRHDT and CDR2 FYEKMQ (reference sequence). CDR3 DNA sequence: TGTGCCAGCGGCCCAGGAGGGGGCACAGATACGCAGTATTTT. Translating gives CASGPGGGTDTQYF.

The chain employs TRBV15 and TRBJ1-2, with a possible D match to TRBD1 (6 bases). Trimming removed 3 bases at V and 3 bases at J, with 17 bases between. The germline CDR1 and CDR2 sequences are LNHNV and YYDKDF (reference sequence). The CDR3 extends over 16 amino acids. The CDR3 DNA is TGTGCCACCAGCAGCGGACAACAGGGCTTTCACTATGGCTACACCTTC. Its protein is CATSSGQQGFHYGYTF.

CDR3 DNA: TGTGCCAGCAGCTTAGCCCTGACAGGGGTCGATGAGCAGTTCTTC. It encodes CASSLALTGVDEQFF. The chain joins TRBV7-6 to TRBJ2-1; 8 nucleotides agree with TRBD1. V lost 0 bases to trimming and J lost 8 bases; unmatched junction nucleotides: 6. Per germline, CDR1 SGHVS and CDR2 FNYEAQ. This CDR3 is 15 amino acids long.

V gene TRBV12-3 or TRBV12-4 combines with J gene TRBJ2-2; 14 positions agree with TRBD2. The V gene end was trimmed by 7 bases and the J gene end by 5 bases; junction bases not matched to a gene: 9. The CDR3 covers 17 residues. The CDR3 loop reads CASTPLGLAGGTGELFF. The DNA for the CDR3 is TGTGCCAGCACTCCACTCGGACTAGCGGGAGGTACCGGGGAGCTGTTTTTT.

The rearrangement links TRBV9 to TRBJ1-6; TRBD1 matches at 12 bases. Germline V gene lookup returns CDR1 SGDLS and CDR2 YYNGEE. After removal of 7 bases from V and 7 bases from J, the junction contained 6 bases not matched to a gene. The CDR3 consists of 15 residues. This chain's CDR3 is CASGTGTGGNSPLHF. The CDR3 nucleotides are TGTGCCAGCGGGACCGGGACAGGGGGCAATTCACCCCTCCACTTT.

CDR3 protein: CASRDLTDTQYF. CDR3 coding DNA: TGTGCCAGCAGAGACCTCACAGATACGCAGTATTTT. The genes are TRBV7-9 and TRBJ2-3, with D unclear. The CDR3 has 12 amino acids. V lost 6 bases, J lost 2 bases, and 6 bases lay in between. CDR1 is SEHNR, CDR2 FQNEAQ, per germline (reference sequence).

V usage is TRBV23-1 and J usage is TRBJ2-3; D may be TRBD1 (5 bases). TRBV23-1 qualifies as an ORF whose function is uncertain. This CDR3 has 14 amino acids. The V gene lost 1 base and the J gene lost 6 bases, with 11 bases spanning the gap. For the CDR3, the DNA is TGCGCCAGCAGTCAATGGATGCAGGGCGATACGCAGTATTTT. Protein: CASSQWMQGDTQYF.

The V gene is TRBV4-1, the J gene TRBJ1-5; no clear D. The CDR3 totals 15 residues. CDR1 and CDR2 from the germline V gene are MGHRA and YSYEKL. Between the trimmed V and J ends, which lost 1 base and 3 bases, there was a span of 10 bases. CDR3 loop: CASSQVQGLNQPQHF. The DNA of the CDR3 is TGCGCCAGCAGCCAAGTTCAAGGACTCAATCAGCCCCAGCATTTT.

This chain links TRBV20-1 with TRBJ2-5; maybe TRBD1 (6 bases). Deletions cut 6 bases from V and 3 bases from J, with 20 bases between. CDR1 is DFQATT and CDR2 is SNEGSKA in the germline V gene (reference sequence). The CDR3 is made up of 15 amino acids. The CDR3 loop reads CSAVAGANWEETQYF. DNA of the CDR3: TGCAGTGCGGTCGCAGGGGCAAACTGGGAAGAGACCCAGTACTTC.

This chain uses TRBV9 with TRBJ2-2; D not resolved. The CDR3 has 13 amino acids. The germline gives CDR1 SGDLS, CDR2 YYNGEE. Between the trimmed V and J ends, which lost 0 bases and 5 bases, there was a span of 5 bases. CDR3: CASSVAYTGELFF. CDR3 in DNA: TGTGCCAGCAGCGTAGCCTATACCGGGGAGCTGTTTTTT. The full variable domain, its missing parts supplied by reference TRBV9 and TRBJ2-2, is DSGVTQTPKHLITATGQRVTLRCSPRSGDLSVYWYQQSLDQGLQFLIQYYNGEERAKGNILERFSAQQFPDLHSELNLSSLELGDSALYFCASSVAYTGELFFGEGSRLTVL.

The V call is TRBV30, the J call TRBJ2-6; 9 nucleotides agree with TRBD1. CDR1 and CDR2 from the germline V gene are GTSNPN and SVGIG (reference sequence). The CDR3 totals 16 residues. V gave up 0 bases and J gave up 2 bases; unmatched junction bases: 2. As DNA, the CDR3 is TGTGCCTGGAGTGTACAGGGGGCCCCTGGGGCCAACGTCCTGACTTTC. Amino acid sequence: CAWSVQGAPGANVLTF.

The chain has TRBV21-1 and TRBJ2-1. TRBV21-1 is a pseudogene segment. This CDR3 has 13 amino acids. The CDR3 is CASSIAGYNEQFF. In DNA, the CDR3 is TGTGCCAGCAGTATAGCGGGGTACAATGAGCAGTTCTTC.

The V call is TRBV19, the J call TRBJ2-1, with TRBD2 matching 9 bases. V was pared by 6 bases and J by 3 bases, with 0 bases of the junction left unmatched. Germline V lookup: CDR1 LNHDA, CDR2 SQIVND (reference sequence). The CDR3 totals 13 residues. The CDR3 region is CASRTSGYNEQFF. In DNA form, the CDR3 reads TGTGCCAGTAGGACTAGCGGCTACAATGAGCAGTTCTTC. The whole variable domain, filled in from reference TRBV19 and TRBJ2-1, reads DGGITQSPKYLFRKEGQNVTLSCEQNLNHDAMYWYRQDPGQGLRLIYYSQIVNDFQKGDIAEGYSVSREKKESFPLTVTSAQKNPTAFYLCASRTSGYNEQFFGPGTRLTVL.

This chain connects TRBV24-1 to TRBJ2-2; 10 nucleotides match TRBD2. CDR3 length: 17 amino acids. With V trimmed by 7 bases and J by 3 bases, 10 bases remained unmatched. Looked up from germline, CDR1 is KGHDR and CDR2 is SFDVKD. CDR3 in DNA: TGTGCCACCAGCGGCTCCACTAGCGGGGTGTACACCGGGGAGCTGTTTTTT. Translating gives CATSGSTSGVYTGELFF.

This clonotype was detected once. The chain employs TRBV4-1 and TRBJ2-1, with TRBD2 matching 7 bases. In germline, CDR1 is MGHRA, CDR2 YSYEKL. The CDR3 is 15 amino acids. V lost 4 bases, J lost 7 bases, and 10 bases stayed unmatched. CDR3 nucleotides: TGCGCCAGCAGCCCGTATATGTGGGGGGGAAATGAGCAGTTCTTC. Encoded protein: CASSPYMWGGNEQFF.

J is TRBJ2-2 and V is TRBV6-5; D is ambiguous. Germline CDR1 is MNHEY and CDR2 is SVGAGI. V was clipped by 6 bases and J by 5 bases, with 10 bases between them. This CDR3 comprises 13 residues. The DNA of the CDR3 is TGTGCCAGCAGCCGGACCATTACCGGGGAGCTGTTTTTT. As protein: CASSRTITGELFF.

The chain carries TRBV29-1 and TRBJ2-7, with D perhaps matching TRBD1 (6 bases). CDR3 size: 14 residues. The germline V gene has CDR1 SQVTM and CDR2 ANQGSEA. Trimming removed 2 bases from V and 2 bases from J, with 13 bases in between. CDR3 region: CSVESGQGPYEQYF. For the CDR3, the DNA is TGCAGCGTTGAATCCGGGCAGGGGCCCTACGAGCAGTACTTC.

The chain carries TRBV3-1 and TRBJ2-3; weak D call: TRBD2 (5 bases). Germline CDR1 is LGHDT and CDR2 is YNNKEL (reference sequence). The CDR3 spans 16 residues. Trimming stripped 4 bases from V and 3 bases from J, with 17 bases between. CDR3 region: CASSREGKLGTDTQYF. The CDR3 region has the DNA TGTGCCAGCAGCCGTGAAGGGAAACTAGGGACAGATACGCAGTATTTT.

This chain connects TRBV11-2 to TRBJ1-2; possible D gene TRBD1, 5 bases. Germline V gives CDR1 SGHAT, CDR2 FQNNGV. The CDR3 runs 15 residues. V gave up 5 bases and J gave up 3 bases, with 16 bases separating them. This CDR3 is CASSPLGEKDYGYTF. The CDR3 nucleotides are TGTGCCAGCAGCCCATTAGGGGAGAAGGACTATGGCTACACCTTC.

The rearrangement links TRBV14 to TRBJ1-2, with TRBD1 matching over 9 bases. Trimming at V came to 3 bases and at J to 3 bases, leaving 2 bases not matched to a gene. Germline V CDR1 and CDR2: SGHDN, FVKESK. The CDR3 consists of 14 residues. CDR3 loop: CASSHRDRDYGYTF. CDR3 DNA: TGTGCCAGCAGCCACCGGGACAGGGACTATGGCTACACCTTC. Complete variable domain (other parts from reference TRBV14 and TRBJ1-2): EAGVTQFPSHSVIEKGQTVTLRCDPISGHDNLYWYRRVMGKEIKFLLHFVKESKQDESGMPNNRFLAERTGGTYSTLKVQPAELEDSGVYFCASSHRDRDYGYTFGSGTRLTVV.

The V and J genes are TRBV6-5 and TRBJ1-1; the D is unclear. The V and J ends lost 4 bases and 0 bases respectively, with 9 bases between them. The CDR3 runs to 14 residues. Germline CDR1 and CDR2: MNHEY and SVGAGI. The CDR3 here is CASSSAEMNTEAFF. The DNA of the CDR3 is TGTGCCAGCAGTTCAGCAGAAATGAACACTGAAGCTTTCTTT.

The chain joins TRBV20-1 to TRBJ1-1; possible D gene TRBD1, 5 bases. Trimming took 3 bases from V and 4 from J, leaving 15 bases between them. There are 14 residues in the CDR3. The germline gives CDR1 DFQATT, CDR2 SNEGSKA (reference sequence). The CDR3 protein is CSASLEGVGTEAFF. CDR3 nucleotide sequence: TGCAGTGCTAGCTTAGAAGGGGTGGGCACTGAAGCTTTCTTT.

The chain recombines TRBV3-1 with TRBJ1-3, with TRBD1 identical over 7 bases. V was clipped by 3 bases and J by 11 bases; unmatched bases: 7. CDR3 length equals 13 residues. Per the germline V gene, CDR1 is LGHDT and CDR2 is YNNKEL (reference sequence). This chain's CDR3 is CASSHRQGDPIYF. Written as DNA, the CDR3 is TGTGCCAGCAGCCACAGACAGGGAGATCCCATATATTTT.

The chain uses TRBV29-1 and TRBJ2-3; 10 bases are a match to TRBD2. The germline V gene encodes CDR1 SQVTM and CDR2 ANQGSEA. The CDR3 length is 15 residues. The V segment lost 7 bases and the J segment 4 bases; nucleotides outside the gene matches: 11. The CDR3, as DNA: TGCAGCGCCGATCCAGCTAGCGGGAGTGCAGATACGCAGTATTTT. It translates to CSADPASGSADTQYF.

The CDR3 region has the DNA TGCAGCGTGCGGGACAGATCCAATCAGCCCCAGCATTTT. Translation: CSVRDRSNQPQHF. This chain uses TRBV29-1 with TRBJ1-5; 7 nucleotides align to TRBD1. The germline CDR1 and CDR2 sequences are SQVTM and ANQGSEA. This CDR3 is built from 13 residues. With V trimmed by 6 bases and J by 3 bases, 5 bases remained unmatched.

The V gene is TRBV10-3, the J gene TRBJ2-1; possibly TRBD1 for D (8 bases). The CDR3 is 16 residues long. The germline V gene encodes CDR1 ENHRY and CDR2 SYGVKD. V was shortened by 4 bases and J by 4 bases, with 17 bases between the two germline ends. The CDR3 DNA reads as TGTGCCATCAGTGGCTCCGGACAGGGAGGGTACAATGAGCAGTTCTTC. Translated, it gives CAISGSGQGGYNEQFF.

The gene calls are TRBV28 and TRBJ2-1, with 9 positions matching TRBD2. The CDR3 has 15 amino acids. Per germline, CDR1 MDHEN and CDR2 SYDVKM. Trimming cost V 3 bases and J 5 bases; bases outside gene matches: 5. The CDR3 DNA is TGTGCCAGCAGTTTCCCCGGGACTAGCAACAATGAGCAGTTCTTC. It encodes CASSFPGTSNNEQFF.